This record covers a single T cell receptor beta chain. A junction boundary mismatches the germline segment, possibly from a read error. The sample comes from a study of blood T cells in healthy people across ages. PCR was performed a second time for about 6 to 12 cycles using a sample-barcoded 5' primer and a J-beta primer mix. Each cDNA molecule received a tag from a template-switch adaptor that had 12 random nucleotides. TCRdb called the 5' RACE reads again in MiXCR, with one record for every CDR3 protein. The table records around 650,000 distinct CDR3 sequences, 32% of them present only once. The sample, about 9.2 milliliters of peripheral blood, was drawn from each donor. Germline assignment: CDR1 DFQATT and CDR2 SNEGSKA (reference sequence). The CDR3 spans 14 residues.

The clonotype was recovered from a woman older than 75 in good health. Sequenced input: blood. This chain uses TRBV20-1 with TRBJ2-5; TRBD2 might be the D (6 bases). CDR3 loop: CSVRLRGIQETQYF. The DNA for the CDR3 is TGCAGTGTTAGATTGCGGGGAATCCAAGAGACCCAGTACTTC.